This paragraph reports one TCR beta chain. Only in-frame clones appear in the TCRdb table, and some are missing; sequencing was by immunoSEQ multiplex PCR. Among 25,000 to 30,000 clones, more than 75% were seen once, and the ten largest hold 6.5% to 9.5%. The entry originates in a study of T cell changes during pregnancy in multiple sclerosis. There are 14 residues in the CDR3. Germline V gene lookup returns CDR1 MNHEY and CDR2 SMNVEV (reference sequence). J lost 3 bases, V lost 5 bases, and 5 bases had no gene match. The starting material was CD8+ T cells from peripheral blood mononuclear cells, obtained after pregnancy. The sequence was collected from a female donor with multiple sclerosis, enrolled in a pregnancy study. The chain couples TRBV27 to TRBJ1-1; 8 positions match TRBD1. CDR3 region: CASSTQGAHTEAFF. Here the CDR3 DNA reads TGTGCCAGCAGTACGCAGGGGGCTCACACTGAAGCTTTCTTT.